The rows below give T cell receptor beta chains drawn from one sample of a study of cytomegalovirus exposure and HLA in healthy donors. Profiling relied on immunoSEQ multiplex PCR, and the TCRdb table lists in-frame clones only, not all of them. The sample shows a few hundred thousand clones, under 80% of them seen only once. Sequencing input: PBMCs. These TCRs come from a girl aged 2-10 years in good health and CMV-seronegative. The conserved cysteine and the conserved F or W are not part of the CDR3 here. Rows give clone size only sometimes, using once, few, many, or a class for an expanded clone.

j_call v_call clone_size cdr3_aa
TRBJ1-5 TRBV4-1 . ASSPTTRQGVDQPQH
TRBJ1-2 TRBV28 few ASRLEGPNYGYT
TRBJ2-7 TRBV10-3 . ATTTGRENEQY
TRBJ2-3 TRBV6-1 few ASSEAPSGGTDTQY
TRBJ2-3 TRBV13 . ASSLLQRVSTDTQY
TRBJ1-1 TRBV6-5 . ASRDRGWANTEAF
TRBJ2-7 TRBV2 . ASRETTGGAYEQY
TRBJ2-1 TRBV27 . ASSGLWTSGSDGAF
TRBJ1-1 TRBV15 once ATSRDQQGWEAF
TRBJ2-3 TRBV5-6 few ASRLEGAPRYLQY
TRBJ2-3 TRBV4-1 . ASSQRQVSTDTQY
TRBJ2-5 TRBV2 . ASKGVTLQETQY
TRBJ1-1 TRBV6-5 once ASSRTAMNTEAF
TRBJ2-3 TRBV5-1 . ASSLSRAEDTQY
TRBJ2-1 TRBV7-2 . ASSLAGSGSFYEQF
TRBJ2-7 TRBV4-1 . ASSQDPGSEQY
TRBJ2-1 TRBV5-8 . ASSLPGGRYNEQF
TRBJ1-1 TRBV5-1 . ASSAEMNTEAF
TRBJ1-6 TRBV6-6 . ASSGRQGNSPLH
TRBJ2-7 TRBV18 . ASSPERYEQY
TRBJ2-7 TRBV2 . ASQPSQGSSYEQY
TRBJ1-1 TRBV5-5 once ASSLAPQGLWDTEAF